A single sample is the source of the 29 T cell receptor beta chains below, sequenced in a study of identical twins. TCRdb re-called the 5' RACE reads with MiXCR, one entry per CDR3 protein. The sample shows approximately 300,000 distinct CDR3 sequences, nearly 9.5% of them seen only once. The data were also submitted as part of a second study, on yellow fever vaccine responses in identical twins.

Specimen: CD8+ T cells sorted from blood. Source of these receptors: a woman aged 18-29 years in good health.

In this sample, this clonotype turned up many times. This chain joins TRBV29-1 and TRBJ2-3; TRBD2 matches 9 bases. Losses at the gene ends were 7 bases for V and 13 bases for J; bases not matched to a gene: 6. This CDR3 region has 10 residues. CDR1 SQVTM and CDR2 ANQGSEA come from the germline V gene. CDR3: CSGDSGGEYF. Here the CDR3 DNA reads TGCAGCGGGGATAGCGGGGGCGAGTATTTT.

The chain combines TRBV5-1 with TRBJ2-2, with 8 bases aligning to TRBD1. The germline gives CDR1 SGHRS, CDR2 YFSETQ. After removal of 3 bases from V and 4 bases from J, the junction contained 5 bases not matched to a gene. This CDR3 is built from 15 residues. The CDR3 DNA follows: TGCGCCAGCAGCTGGGACAGGAGCGTCACCGGGGAGCTGTTTTTT. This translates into CASSWDRSVTGELFF.

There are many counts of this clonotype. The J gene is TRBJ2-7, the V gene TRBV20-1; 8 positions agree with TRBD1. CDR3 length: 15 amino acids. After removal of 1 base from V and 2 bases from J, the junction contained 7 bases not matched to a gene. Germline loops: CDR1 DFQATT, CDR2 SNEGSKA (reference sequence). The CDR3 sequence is CSARGWQGATYEQYF. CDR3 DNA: TGCAGTGCTAGAGGTTGGCAGGGGGCCACCTACGAGCAGTACTTC.

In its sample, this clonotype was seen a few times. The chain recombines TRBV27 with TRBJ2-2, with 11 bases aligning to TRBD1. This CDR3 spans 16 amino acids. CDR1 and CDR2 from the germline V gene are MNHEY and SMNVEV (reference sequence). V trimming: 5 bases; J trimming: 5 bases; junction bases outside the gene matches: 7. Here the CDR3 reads CASSTGQGAGTGELFF. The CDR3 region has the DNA TGTGCCAGCAGTACAGGACAGGGGGCGGGGACCGGGGAGCTGTTTTTT.

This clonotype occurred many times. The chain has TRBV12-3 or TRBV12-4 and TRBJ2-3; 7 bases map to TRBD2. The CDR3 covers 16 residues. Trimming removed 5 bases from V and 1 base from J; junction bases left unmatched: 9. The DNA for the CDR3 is TGTGCCAGCAGTGGGCCGGGGGGACTGGGCACAGATACGCAGTATTTT. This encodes CASSGPGGLGTDTQYF.

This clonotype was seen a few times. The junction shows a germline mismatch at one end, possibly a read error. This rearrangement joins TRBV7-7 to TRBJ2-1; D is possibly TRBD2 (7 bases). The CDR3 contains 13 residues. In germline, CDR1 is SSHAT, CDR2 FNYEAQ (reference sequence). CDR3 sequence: CASSPGGGREQFF. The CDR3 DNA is TGTGCTAGCAGCCCTGGGGGGGGCCGAGAGCAGTTCTTC.

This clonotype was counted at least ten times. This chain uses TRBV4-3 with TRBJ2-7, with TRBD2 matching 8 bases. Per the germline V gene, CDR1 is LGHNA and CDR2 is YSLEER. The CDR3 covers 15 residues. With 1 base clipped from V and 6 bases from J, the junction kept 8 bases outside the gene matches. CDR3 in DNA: TGCGCCAGCAGCCAAGGATCGGGAGGGCCCTCCGAGCAGTACTTC. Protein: CASSQGSGGPSEQYF.

The CDR3 DNA sequence: TGTGCCAGCAGTGACTGGGTCGGAACAGGGGGCCCCACCGGGGAGCTGTTTTTT. Protein: CASSDWVGTGGPTGELFF. The chain uses TRBV25-1 and TRBJ2-2; 9 positions match TRBD1. V lost 3 bases and J lost 4; bases outside the gene matches: 12. Germline V gives CDR1 MGHDK, CDR2 SYGVNS. The CDR3 totals 18 residues.

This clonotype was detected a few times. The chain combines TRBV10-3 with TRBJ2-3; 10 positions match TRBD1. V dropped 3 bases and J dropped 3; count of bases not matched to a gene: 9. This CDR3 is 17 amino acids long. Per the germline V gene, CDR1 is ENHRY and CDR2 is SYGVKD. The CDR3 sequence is CAISETKGTGVTDTQYF. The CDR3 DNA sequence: TGTGCCATCAGTGAAACCAAAGGGACAGGGGTAACAGATACGCAGTATTTT.

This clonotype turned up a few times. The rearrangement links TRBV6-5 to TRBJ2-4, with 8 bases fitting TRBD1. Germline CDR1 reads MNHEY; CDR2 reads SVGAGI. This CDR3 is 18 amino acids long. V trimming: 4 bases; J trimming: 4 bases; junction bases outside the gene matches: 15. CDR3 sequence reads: CASSFRTPTGGMKNIQYF. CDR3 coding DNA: TGTGCCAGCAGTTTCAGGACCCCCACAGGGGGAATGAAAAACATTCAGTACTTC.

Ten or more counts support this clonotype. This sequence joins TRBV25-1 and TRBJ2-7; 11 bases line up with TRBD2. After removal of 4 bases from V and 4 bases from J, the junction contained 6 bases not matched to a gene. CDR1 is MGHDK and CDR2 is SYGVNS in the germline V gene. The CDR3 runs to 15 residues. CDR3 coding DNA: TGTGCCAGCAGTGGGGGACTAGCGGATAATTACGAGCAGTACTTC. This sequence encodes CASSGGLADNYEQYF.

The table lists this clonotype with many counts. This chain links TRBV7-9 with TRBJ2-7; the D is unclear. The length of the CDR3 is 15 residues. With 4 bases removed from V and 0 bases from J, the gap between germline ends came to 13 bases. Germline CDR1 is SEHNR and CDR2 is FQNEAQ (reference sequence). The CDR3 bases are TGTGCCAGCAGCTCGGACCTTAGTATCTCCTACGAGCAGTACTTC. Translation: CASSSDLSISYEQYF.

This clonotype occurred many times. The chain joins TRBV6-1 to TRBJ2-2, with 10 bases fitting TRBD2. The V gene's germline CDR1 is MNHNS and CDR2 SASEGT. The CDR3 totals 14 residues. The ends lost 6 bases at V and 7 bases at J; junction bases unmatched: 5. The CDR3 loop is CASRQGLANGELFF. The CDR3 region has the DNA TGTGCCAGCAGGCAGGGACTAGCGAACGGGGAGCTGTTTTTT.

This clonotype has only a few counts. CDR3 sequence: CASSQEDSLYYEQYF. CDR3 bases: TGTGCCAGCAGCCAAGAAGACAGTTTATACTACGAGCAGTACTTC. V usage is TRBV3-1 and J usage is TRBJ2-7; the D gene is possibly TRBD1 (5 bases). This CDR3 spans 15 amino acids. The ends were cut back, 0 bases at V and 3 bases at J, with 12 bases in the middle. Germline V gene sequence: CDR1 LGHDT, CDR2 YNNKEL (reference sequence).

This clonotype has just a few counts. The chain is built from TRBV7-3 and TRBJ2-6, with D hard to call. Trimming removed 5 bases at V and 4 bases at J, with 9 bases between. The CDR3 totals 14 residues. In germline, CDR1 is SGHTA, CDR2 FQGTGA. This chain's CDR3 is CASSPMPGANVLTF. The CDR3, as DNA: TGTGCCAGCAGCCCCATGCCCGGGGCCAACGTCCTGACTTTC.

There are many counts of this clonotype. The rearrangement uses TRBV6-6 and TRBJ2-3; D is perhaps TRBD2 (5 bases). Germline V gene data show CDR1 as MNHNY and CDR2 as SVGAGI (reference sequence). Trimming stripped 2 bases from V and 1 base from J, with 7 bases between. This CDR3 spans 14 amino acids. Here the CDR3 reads CASSYGAGTDTQYF. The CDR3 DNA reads TGTGCCAGCAGTTACGGAGCGGGCACAGATACGCAGTATTTT.

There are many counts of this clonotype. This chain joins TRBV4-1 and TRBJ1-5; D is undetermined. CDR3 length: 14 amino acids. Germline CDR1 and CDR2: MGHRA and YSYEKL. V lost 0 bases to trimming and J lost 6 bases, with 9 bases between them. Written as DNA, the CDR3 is TGCGCCAGCAGCCAAGAAAATTCAGGTCAGCCCCAGCATTTT. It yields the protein CASSQENSGQPQHF.

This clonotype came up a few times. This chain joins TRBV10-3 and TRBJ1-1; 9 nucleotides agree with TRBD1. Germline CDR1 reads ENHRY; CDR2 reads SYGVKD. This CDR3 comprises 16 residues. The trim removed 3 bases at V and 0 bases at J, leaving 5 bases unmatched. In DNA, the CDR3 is TGTGCCATCAGTGAAGGGACAGGGACGATGAACACTGAAGCTTTCTTT. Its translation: CAISEGTGTMNTEAFF.

This CDR3 is CASSYWGTSGTIDEQYF. CDR3 sequence (DNA): TGTGCCAGCAGTTACTGGGGGACTAGCGGGACAATCGACGAGCAGTACTTC. The rearrangement links TRBV6-2 or TRBV6-3 to TRBJ2-7, with TRBD2 matching 13 bases. Germline V CDR1 and CDR2: MNHEY, SVGEGT. Trimming at V came to 1 base and at J to 5 bases, leaving 8 bases not matched to a gene. The CDR3 runs to 17 residues.

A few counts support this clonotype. As DNA, the CDR3 is TGCAGTGCCCGGACCGGGTTAGATGAGCAGTTCTTC. The encoded protein is CSARTGLDEQFF. This chain links TRBV20-1 with TRBJ2-1; D is undetermined. Germline V gene data show CDR1 as DFQATT and CDR2 as SNEGSKA (reference sequence). Trimming took off 6 bases at V and 8 bases at J, with 14 bases between the two ends. The CDR3 runs to 12 residues.

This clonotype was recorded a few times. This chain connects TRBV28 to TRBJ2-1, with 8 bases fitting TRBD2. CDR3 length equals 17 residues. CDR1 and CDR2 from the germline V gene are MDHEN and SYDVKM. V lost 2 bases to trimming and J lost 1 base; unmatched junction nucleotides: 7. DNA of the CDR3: TGTGCCAGCAGTTTACTAAGGGCGGGAGGATCCTACAATGAGCAGTTCTTC. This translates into CASSLLRAGGSYNEQFF.

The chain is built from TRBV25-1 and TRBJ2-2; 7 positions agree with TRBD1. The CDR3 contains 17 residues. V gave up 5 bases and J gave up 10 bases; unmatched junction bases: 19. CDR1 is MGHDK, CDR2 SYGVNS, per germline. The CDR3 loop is CASSRTRDRSYVLELFF. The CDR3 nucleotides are TGTGCCAGCAGTCGCACCCGGGACAGAAGCTATGTATTGGAGCTGTTTTTT.

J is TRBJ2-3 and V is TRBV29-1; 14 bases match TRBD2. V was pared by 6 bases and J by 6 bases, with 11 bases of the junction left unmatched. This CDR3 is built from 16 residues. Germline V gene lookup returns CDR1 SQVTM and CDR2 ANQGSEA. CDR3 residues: CSVNGLAGGPVDTQYF. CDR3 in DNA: TGCAGCGTAAACGGACTAGCGGGGGGACCGGTGGATACGCAGTATTTT.

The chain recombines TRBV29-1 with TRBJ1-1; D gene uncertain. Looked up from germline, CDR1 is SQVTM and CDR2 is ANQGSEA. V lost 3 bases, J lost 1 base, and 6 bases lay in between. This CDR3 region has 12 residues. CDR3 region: CSVEEANTEAFF. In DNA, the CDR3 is TGCAGCGTTGAGGAAGCGAACACTGAAGCTTTCTTT.

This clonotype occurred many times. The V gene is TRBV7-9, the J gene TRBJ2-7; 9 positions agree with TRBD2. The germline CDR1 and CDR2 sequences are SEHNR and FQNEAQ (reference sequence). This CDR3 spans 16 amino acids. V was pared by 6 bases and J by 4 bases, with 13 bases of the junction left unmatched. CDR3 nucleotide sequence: TGTGCCAGCAGTAAGACCTCGGAGCTAGCGGGGTACGAGCAGTACTTC. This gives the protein CASSKTSELAGYEQYF.

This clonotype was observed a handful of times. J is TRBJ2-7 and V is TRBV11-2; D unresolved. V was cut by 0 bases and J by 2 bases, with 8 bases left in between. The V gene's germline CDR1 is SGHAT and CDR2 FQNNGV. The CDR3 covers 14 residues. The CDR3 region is CASSLDLFPYEQYF. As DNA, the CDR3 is TGTGCCAGCAGCTTAGATCTTTTCCCCTACGAGCAGTACTTC.

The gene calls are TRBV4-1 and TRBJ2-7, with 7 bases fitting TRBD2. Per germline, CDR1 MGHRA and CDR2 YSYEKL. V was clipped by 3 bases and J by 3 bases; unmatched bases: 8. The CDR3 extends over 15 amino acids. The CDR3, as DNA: TGCGCCAGCAGCCACGGGACTGCGGGGGACTACGAGCAGTACTTC. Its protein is CASSHGTAGDYEQYF.

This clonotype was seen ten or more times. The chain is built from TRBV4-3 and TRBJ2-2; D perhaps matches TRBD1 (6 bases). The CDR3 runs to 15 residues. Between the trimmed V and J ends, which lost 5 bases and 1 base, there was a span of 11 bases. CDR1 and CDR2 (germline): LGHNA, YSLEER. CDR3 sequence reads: CASSYRVGNTGELFF. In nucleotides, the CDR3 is TGCGCCAGCAGCTACAGGGTGGGGAACACCGGGGAGCTGTTTTTT.

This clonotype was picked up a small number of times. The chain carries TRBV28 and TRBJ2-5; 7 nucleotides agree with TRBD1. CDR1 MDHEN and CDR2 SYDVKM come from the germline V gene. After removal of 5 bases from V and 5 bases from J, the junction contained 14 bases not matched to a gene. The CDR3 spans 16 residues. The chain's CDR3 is CASSPHRTGRTETQYF. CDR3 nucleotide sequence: TGTGCCAGCAGTCCGCATCGGACAGGACGCACTGAGACCCAGTACTTC.